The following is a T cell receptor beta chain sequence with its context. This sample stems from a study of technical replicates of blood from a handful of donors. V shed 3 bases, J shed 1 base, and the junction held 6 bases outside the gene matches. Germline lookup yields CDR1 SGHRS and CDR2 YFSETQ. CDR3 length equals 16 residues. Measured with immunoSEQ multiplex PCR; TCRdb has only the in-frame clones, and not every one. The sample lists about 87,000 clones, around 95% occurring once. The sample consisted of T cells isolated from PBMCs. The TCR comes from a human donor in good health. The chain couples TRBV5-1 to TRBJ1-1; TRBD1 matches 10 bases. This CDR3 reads CASSSGQGQTNTEAFF. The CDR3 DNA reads TGCGCCAGCAGCTCGGGACAGGGGCAAACGAACACTGAAGCTTTCTTT.